Listed below are T cell receptor beta chains from one sample, sequenced in a study of cytomegalovirus exposure and HLA in healthy donors. Sequenced by immunoSEQ multiplex PCR; TCRdb stores in-frame clones only, minus some. The profile shows around 100,000 clones, around 77% of them singletons. Sequenced sample: PBMCs. The receptors come from a woman aged 25-40 years in good health and CMV-seropositive. Each CDR3 is given with its conserved first and last residue. A D gene is named only where the DNA matches it firmly. Not every row has a clone size; where given, it reads once, few, many or a size class.

NA	few	TRBJ2-3	TRBV27	CASSLMAGYTDTQYF	TGTGCCAGCAGTTTAATGGCAGGGTACACAGATACGCAGTATTTT
NA	NA	TRBJ1-6	TRBV18	CASSPTVGVNNSPLHF	TGTGCCAGCTCCCCAACCGTGGGCGTCAATAATTCACCCCTCCACTTT
NA	NA	TRBJ1-3	TRBV29-1	CSVQKEVVGNTIYF	TGCAGCGTGCAGAAGGAGGTGGTTGGAAACACCATATATTTT
TRBD1	NA	TRBJ2-7	TRBV6-6	CASSIGTGYEQYF	TGTGCCAGCAGCATCGGGACAGGCTACGAGCAGTACTTC
NA	NA	TRBJ2-7	TRBV18	CASSPPAGSNYEQYF	TGTGCCAGCTCACCACCCGCAGGGTCCAACTACGAGCAGTACTTC
TRBD1	few	TRBJ1-1	TRBV2	CASSLSGGAETEAFF	TGTGCCAGCAGTTTGTCAGGGGGCGCGGAAACTGAAGCTTTCTTT
TRBD1	NA	TRBJ2-5	TRBV5-1	CASSYYPGTGGSAFNQETQYF	TGCGCCAGCAGCTACTACCCCGGGACAGGGGGCTCCGCGTTCAACCAAGAGACCCAGTACTTC
TRBD1	NA	TRBJ1-3	TRBV6-6	CASSSTGAGNTIYF	TGTGCCAGCAGCTCTACAGGGGCTGGAAACACCATATATTTT
TRBD2	NA	TRBJ2-5	TRBV2	CASSEHLAGAAETQYF	TGTGCCAGCAGTGAGCATCTAGCGGGAGCTGCAGAGACCCAGTACTTC
TRBD1	once	TRBJ1-6	TRBV28	CASYPHRGRSPLHF	TGTGCCAGTTATCCTCACAGGGGGAGGTCACCCCTCCACTTT
NA	NA	TRBJ1-1	TRBV5-4	CASSYGQASNTEAFF	TGTGCCAGCAGCTACGGACAAGCCTCAAACACTGAAGCTTTCTTT
TRBD2	once	TRBJ2-7	TRBV5-4	CASRTSGSYEQYF	TGTGCCAGCAGAACTAGCGGCTCCTACGAGCAGTACTTC
NA	NA	TRBJ2-7	TRBV4-2	CASSQVDFSYEQYF	TGTGCCAGCAGCCAAGTCGACTTTTCCTACGAGCAGTACTTC
TRBD2	NA	TRBJ2-1	TRBV5-4	CASSSKTSGTYNEQFF	TGTGCCAGCAGCTCTAAAACTAGCGGGACCTACAATGAGCAGTTCTTC
TRBD2	once	TRBJ2-7	TRBV4-1	CASSQLETSGTYSYEQYF	TGCGCCAGCAGCCAATTAGAGACTAGCGGGACCTACTCCTACGAGCAGTACTTC
TRBD2	NA	TRBJ2-3	TRBV9	CASSAGLAGGEQYF	TGTGCCAGCAGCGCAGGACTAGCGGGGGGCGAGCAGTATTTT
TRBD1	NA	TRBJ1-2	TRBV7-9	CASSLQGARGRGGYTF	TGTGCCAGCAGCCTACAGGGGGCGCGCGGACGAGGAGGCTACACCTTC
NA	NA	TRBJ1-4	TRBV2	CASSLQAGGEKLFF	TGTGCCAGCAGTCTCCAAGCCGGCGGTGAAAAACTGTTTTTT
NA	NA	TRBJ1-2	TRBV4-1	CASSQGQGFGYGYTF	TGCGCCAGCAGCCAAGGGCAGGGGTTCGGCTATGGCTACACCTTC
NA	NA	TRBJ1-1	TRBV5-1	CASSLFSNTEAFF	TGCGCCAGCAGCTTGTTTAGCAACACTGAAGCTTTCTTT
TRBD1	NA	TRBJ2-7	TRBV6-1	CASSEALDRVWVGILQQYF	TGTGCCAGCAGTGAAGCGCTTGACAGGGTATGGGTCGGAATATTACAGCAGTACTTC
TRBD1	NA	TRBJ2-7	TRBV2	CASSEGGGPYEQYF	TGTGCCAGCAGTGAAGGAGGGGGCCCGTACGAGCAGTACTTC
TRBD2	NA	TRBJ2-4	TRBV18	CASSRTSGDIQYF	TGTGCCAGCTCTCGGACTAGCGGCGACATTCAGTACTTC
TRBD1	NA	TRBJ2-7	TRBV7-3	CASSPSGQGYEQYF	TGTGCCAGCAGCCCCTCGGGACAGGGCTACGAGCAGTACTTC
NA	once	TRBJ2-2	TRBV10-3	CAISDWSTGELFF	TGTGCCATCAGTGATTGGAGCACCGGGGAGCTGTTTTTT
TRBD1	NA	TRBJ2-7	TRBV14	CASSRKQGSPYEQYF	TGTGCCAGCAGCCGGAAACAGGGGTCCCCCTACGAGCAGTACTTC
TRBD1	NA	TRBJ2-7	TRBV5-1	CASSLKQGAVYEQYF	TGCGCCAGCAGCCTAAAACAGGGGGCGGTCTACGAGCAGTACTTC
NA	once	TRBJ1-2	TRBV5-5	CASSLGQGKNGYTF	TGTGCCAGCAGCTTGGGTCAGGGCAAGAATGGCTACACCTTC
NA	NA	TRBJ1-2	TRBV15	CATSTERAAVTNYGYTF	TGTGCCACCAGCACTGAGCGGGCAGCCGTAACTAACTATGGCTACACCTTC
TRBD1	NA	TRBJ1-2	TRBV30	CAWGGPGQGRFYTF	TGTGCCTGGGGGGGTCCGGGACAGGGGAGGTTCTACACCTTC
NA	NA	TRBJ2-1	TRBV9	CASSVGETEQFF	TGTGCCAGCAGCGTAGGAGAAACTGAGCAGTTCTTC
NA	NA	TRBJ2-7	TRBV6-1	CASSDRRGLASYEQYF	TGTGCCAGCAGTGATCGGCGGGGGCTCGCATCCTACGAGCAGTACTTC
NA	NA	TRBJ1-5	TRBV4-1	CASSQSQNSNQPQHF	TGCGCCAGCAGCCAGTCACAGAACTCGAATCAGCCCCAGCATTTT
NA	once	TRBJ2-7	TRBV6-5	CASMSFGEQYF	TGTGCCAGTATGAGTTTCGGCGAGCAGTACTTC
NA	NA	TRBJ2-6	TRBV4-2	CASSNSEGFGANVRTF	TGTGCCAGCAGTAACAGTGAAGGATTTGGGGCCAACGTCCGGACTTTC
NA	NA	TRBJ1-5	TRBV30	CAWQDLGVGQPQHF	TGTGCCTGGCAAGACTTGGGAGTTGGGCAGCCCCAGCATTTT
TRBD2	NA	TRBJ2-5	TRBV13	CASSLYSREGFLGETQYF	TGTGCCAGCAGCTTATACTCGCGGGAGGGCTTCCTGGGAGAGACCCAGTACTTC
NA	once	TRBJ1-2	TRBV27	CASSLSSSLYGYTF	TGTGCCAGCAGTTTATCGTCTTCCCTCTATGGCTACACCTTC
TRBD1	NA	TRBJ2-5	TRBV7-8	CASSTSGQRQETQYF	TGTGCCAGCAGCACGTCGGGACAGCGGCAAGAGACCCAGTACTTC
TRBD1	NA	TRBJ2-3	TRBV2	CARGQPTTQYF	TGTGCCAGGGGACAGCCAACTACGCAGTATTTT
NA	NA	TRBJ2-7	TRBV27	CASSFQGVLGIGYEQYF	TGTGCCAGCAGTTTTCAAGGGGTCCTAGGAATCGGCTACGAGCAGTACTTC
NA	once	TRBJ2-2	TRBV5-4	CASSLAMGGPNTGELFF	TGTGCCAGCAGCTTGGCCATGGGGGGACCGAACACCGGGGAGCTGTTTTTT
TRBD2	once	TRBJ2-7	TRBV9	CASSPINGGDSGGPTYEQYF	TGTGCCAGCAGCCCTATCAACGGGGGGGATAGCGGGGGACCTACCTACGAGCAGTACTTC
TRBD1	NA	TRBJ1-5	TRBV27	CASSPGTGGGDQPQHF	TGTGCCAGCAGTCCCGGGACAGGGGGCGGGGATCAGCCCCAGCATTTT
TRBD1	once	TRBJ1-2	TRBV6-1	CASSVGQGASYGYTF	TGTGCCAGCAGTGTAGGACAGGGCGCCTCCTATGGCTACACCTTC
NA	NA	TRBJ2-1	TRBV5-1	CASSRREQYNEQFF	TGCGCCAGCAGCCGCAGAGAACAGTACAATGAGCAGTTCTTC
NA	NA	TRBJ1-1	TRBV15	CATSATRGGWSTEAFF	TGTGCCACCAGCGCAACAAGAGGGGGTTGGAGCACTGAAGCTTTCTTT
NA	NA	TRBJ2-3	TRBV7-8	CASSALTDTQYF	TGTGCCAGCAGCGCCCTAACAGATACGCAGTATTTT